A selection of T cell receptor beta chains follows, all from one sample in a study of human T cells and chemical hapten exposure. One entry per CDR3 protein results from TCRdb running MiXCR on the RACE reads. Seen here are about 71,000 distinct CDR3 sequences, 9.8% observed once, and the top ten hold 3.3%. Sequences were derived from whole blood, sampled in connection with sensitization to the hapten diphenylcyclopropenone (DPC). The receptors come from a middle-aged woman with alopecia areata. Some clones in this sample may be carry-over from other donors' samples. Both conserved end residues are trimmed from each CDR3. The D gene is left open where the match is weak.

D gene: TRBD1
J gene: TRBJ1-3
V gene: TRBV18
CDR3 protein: ASSPAGQEPGNTIY

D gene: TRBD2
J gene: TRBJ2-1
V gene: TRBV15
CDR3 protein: ATSASGGVRDEQF

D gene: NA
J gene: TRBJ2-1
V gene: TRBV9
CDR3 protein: ASSVGAAVRKIYNEQF

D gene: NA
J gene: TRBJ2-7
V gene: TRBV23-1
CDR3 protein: ASLYGIGGEQC

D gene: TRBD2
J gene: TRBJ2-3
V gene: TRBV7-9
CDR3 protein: ASSLGLATDTQY

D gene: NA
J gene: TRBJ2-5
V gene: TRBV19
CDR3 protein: ASRGYQETQY

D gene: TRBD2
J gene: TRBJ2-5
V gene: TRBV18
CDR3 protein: ASSPGRTGGPETQY

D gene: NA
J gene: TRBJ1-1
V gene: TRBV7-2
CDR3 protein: ASSLGGATEAF

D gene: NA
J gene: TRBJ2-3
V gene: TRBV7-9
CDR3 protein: ASSLNSRATDTQY

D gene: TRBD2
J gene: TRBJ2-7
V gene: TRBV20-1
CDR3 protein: SARDSGLAGGRRLYEQY

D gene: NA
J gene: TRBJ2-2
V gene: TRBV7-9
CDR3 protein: ASSLPPSGNTGELF

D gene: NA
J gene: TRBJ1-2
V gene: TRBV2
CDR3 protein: ASSEGGYSLYGYT

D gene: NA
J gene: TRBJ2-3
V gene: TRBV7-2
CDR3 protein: ASSLALSGTDTQY

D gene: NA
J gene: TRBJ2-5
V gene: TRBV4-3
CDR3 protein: ASSLTGVETQY